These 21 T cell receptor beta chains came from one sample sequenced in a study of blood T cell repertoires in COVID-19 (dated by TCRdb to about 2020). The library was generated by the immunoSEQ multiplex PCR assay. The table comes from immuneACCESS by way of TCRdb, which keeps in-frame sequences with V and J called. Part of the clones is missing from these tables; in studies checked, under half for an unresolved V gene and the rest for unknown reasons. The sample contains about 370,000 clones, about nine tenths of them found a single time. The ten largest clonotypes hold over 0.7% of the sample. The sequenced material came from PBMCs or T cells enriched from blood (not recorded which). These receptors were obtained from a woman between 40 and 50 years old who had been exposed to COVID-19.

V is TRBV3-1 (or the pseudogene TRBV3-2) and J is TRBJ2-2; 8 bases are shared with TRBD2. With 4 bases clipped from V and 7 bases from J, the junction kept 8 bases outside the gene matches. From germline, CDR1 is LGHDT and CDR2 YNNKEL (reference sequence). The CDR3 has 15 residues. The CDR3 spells CASSPTSGSVGELFF. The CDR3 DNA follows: TGTGCCAGCAGCCCCACGAGCGGGAGTGTCGGGGAGCTGTTTTTT.

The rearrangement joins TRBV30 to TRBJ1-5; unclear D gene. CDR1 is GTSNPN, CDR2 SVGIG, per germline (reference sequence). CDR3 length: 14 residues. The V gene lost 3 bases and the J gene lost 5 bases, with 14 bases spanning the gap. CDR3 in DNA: TGTGCCTGGAGCGCCGGGATCAGCCATCAGCCCCAGCATTTT. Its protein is CAWSAGISHQPQHF.

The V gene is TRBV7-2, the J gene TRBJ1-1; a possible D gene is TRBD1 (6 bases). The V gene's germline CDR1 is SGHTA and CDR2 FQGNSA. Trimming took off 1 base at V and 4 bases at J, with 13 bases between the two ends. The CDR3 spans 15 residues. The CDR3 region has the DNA TGTGCCAGCAGCTTAGACGGACCCAGGGGCACTGAAGCTTTCTTT. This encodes CASSLDGPRGTEAFF.

CDR3 protein: CASSGQGGETQYF. In nucleotides, the CDR3 is TGTGCCAGCAGCGGACAGGGTGGGGAGACCCAGTACTTC. V usage is TRBV6-5 and J usage is TRBJ2-5; 8 nucleotides match TRBD1. There are 13 residues in the CDR3. V gave up 6 bases and J gave up 5 bases; unmatched junction bases: 5. Germline assignment: CDR1 MNHEY and CDR2 SVGAGI.

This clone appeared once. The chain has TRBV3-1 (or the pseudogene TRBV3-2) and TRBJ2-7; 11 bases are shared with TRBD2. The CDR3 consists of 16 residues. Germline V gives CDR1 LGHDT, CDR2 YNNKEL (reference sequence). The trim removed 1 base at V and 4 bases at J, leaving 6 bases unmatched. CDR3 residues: CASSQGASGGFYEQYF. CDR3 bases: TGTGCCAGCAGCCAAGGCGCTAGCGGGGGGTTTTACGAGCAGTACTTC.

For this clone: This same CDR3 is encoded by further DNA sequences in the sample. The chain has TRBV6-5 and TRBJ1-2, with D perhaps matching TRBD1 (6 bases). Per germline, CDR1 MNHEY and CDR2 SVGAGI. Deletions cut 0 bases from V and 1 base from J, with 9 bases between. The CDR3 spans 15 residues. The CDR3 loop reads CASSYSTGGNYGYTF. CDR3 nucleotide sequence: TGTGCCAGCAGTTACTCGACAGGCGGTAACTATGGCTACACCTTC.

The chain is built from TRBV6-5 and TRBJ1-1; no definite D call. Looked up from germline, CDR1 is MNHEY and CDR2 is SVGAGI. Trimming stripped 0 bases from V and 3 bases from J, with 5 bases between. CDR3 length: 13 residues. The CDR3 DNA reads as TGTGCCAGCAGTTACTCCGGTTACACTGAAGCTTTCTTT. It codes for CASSYSGYTEAFF.

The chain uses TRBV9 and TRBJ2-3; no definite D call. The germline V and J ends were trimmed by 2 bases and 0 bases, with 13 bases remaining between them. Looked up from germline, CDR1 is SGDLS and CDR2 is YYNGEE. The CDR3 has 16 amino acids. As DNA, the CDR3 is TGTGCCAGCAGCGTTTCGACTGCTACTAGCACAGATACGCAGTATTTT. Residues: CASSVSTATSTDTQYF.

The CDR3 is CASGLYFMEARSLNQPQHF. CDR3 nucleotide sequence: TGTGCTAGTGGTTTGTACTTCATGGAGGCGAGGTCACTGAATCAGCCCCAGCATTTT. V gene TRBV12-5 combines with J gene TRBJ1-5; D not certain. Germline values: CDR1 LGHNT, CDR2 FRNRAP. The CDR3 runs 19 residues. The ends were cut back, 2 bases at V and 4 bases at J, with 24 bases in the middle. The full variable domain, with the rest looked up from reference TRBV12-5 and TRBJ1-5, is DARVTQTPRHKVTEMGQEVTMRCQPILGHNTVFWYRQTMMQGLELLAYFRNRAPLDDSGMPKDRFSAEMPDATLATLKIQPSEPRDSAVYFCASGLYFMEARSLNQPQHFGDGTRLSIL.

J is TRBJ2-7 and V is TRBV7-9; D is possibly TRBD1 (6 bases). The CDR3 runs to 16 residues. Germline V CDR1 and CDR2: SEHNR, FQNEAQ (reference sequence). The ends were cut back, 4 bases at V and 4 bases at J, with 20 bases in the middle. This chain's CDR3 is CASSSPRQEGEYEQYF. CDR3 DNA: TGTGCCAGCAGCTCCCCGCGACAGGAAGGGGAGTACGAGCAGTACTTC.

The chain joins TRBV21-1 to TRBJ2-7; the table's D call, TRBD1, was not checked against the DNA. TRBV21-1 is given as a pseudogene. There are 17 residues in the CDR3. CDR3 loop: CASSRRRGQGAAYEQYF. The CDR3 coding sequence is TGTGCCAGCAGCCGGCGCCGAGGACAGGGGGCCGCCTACGAGCAGTACTTC.

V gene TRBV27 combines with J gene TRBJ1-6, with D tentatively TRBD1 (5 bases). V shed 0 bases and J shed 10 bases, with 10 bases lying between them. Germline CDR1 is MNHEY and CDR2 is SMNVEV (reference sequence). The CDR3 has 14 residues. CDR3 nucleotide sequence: TGTGCCAGCAGTTTATCAAGGGGAGGGTCACCCCTCCACTTT. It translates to CASSLSRGGSPLHF.

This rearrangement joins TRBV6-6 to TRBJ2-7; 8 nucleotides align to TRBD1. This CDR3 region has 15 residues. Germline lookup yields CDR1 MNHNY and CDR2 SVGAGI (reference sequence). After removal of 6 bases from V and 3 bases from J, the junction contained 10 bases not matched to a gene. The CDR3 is CASRQHSTGGYEQYF. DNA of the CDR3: TGTGCCAGCAGACAACATTCCACAGGGGGCTACGAGCAGTACTTC.

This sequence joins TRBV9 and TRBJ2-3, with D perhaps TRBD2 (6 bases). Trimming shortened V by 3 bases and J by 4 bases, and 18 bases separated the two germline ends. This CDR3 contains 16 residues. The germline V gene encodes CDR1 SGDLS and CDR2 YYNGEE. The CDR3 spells CASSGGGTLPPDTQYF. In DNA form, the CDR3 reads TGTGCCAGCAGCGGCGGAGGGACTCTGCCGCCAGATACGCAGTATTTT.

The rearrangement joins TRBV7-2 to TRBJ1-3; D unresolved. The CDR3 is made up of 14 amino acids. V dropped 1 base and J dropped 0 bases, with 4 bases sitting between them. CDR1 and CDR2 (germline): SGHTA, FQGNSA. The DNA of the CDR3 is TGTGCCAGCAGCTTAGAGCGCTCTGGAAACACCATATATTTT. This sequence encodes CASSLERSGNTIYF.

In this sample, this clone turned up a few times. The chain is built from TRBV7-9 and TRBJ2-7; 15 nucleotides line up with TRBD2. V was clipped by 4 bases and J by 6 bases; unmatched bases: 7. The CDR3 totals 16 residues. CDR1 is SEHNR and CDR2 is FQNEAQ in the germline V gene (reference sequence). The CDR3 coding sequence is TGTGCCAGCAGCTCTTCCGGGACTAGCGGGGGGCGCGAGCAGTACTTC. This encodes CASSSSGTSGGREQYF.

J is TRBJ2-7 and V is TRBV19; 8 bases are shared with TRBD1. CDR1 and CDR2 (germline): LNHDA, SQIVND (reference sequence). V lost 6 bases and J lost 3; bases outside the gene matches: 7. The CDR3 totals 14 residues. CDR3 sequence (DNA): TGTGCCAGTAGGGATGGACAGGGAAGCTACGAGCAGTACTTC. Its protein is CASRDGQGSYEQYF.

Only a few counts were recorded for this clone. CDR3 sequence: CASSPRTGSEQYF. DNA for the CDR3: TGTGCCAGCAGCCCCCGCACGGGTTCGGAGCAGTACTTC. J is TRBJ2-7 and V is TRBV3-1 (or the pseudogene TRBV3-2); D not resolved. The germline CDR1 and CDR2 sequences are LGHDT and YNNKEL (reference sequence). The CDR3 runs 13 residues. V gave up 4 bases and J gave up 7 bases, with 14 bases separating them.

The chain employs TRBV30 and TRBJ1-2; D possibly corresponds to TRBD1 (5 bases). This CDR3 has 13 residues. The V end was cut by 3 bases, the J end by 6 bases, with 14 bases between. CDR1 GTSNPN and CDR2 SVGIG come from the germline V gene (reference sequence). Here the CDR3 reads CAWRQVTGHGYTF. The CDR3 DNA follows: TGTGCCTGGAGGCAGGTAACAGGCCATGGCTACACCTTC.

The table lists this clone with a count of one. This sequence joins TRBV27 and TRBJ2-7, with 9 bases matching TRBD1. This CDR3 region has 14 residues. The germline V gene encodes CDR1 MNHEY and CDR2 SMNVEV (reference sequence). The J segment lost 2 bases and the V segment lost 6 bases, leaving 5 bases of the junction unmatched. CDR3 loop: CASSPWTGAYEQYF. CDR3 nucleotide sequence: TGTGCCAGCAGCCCTTGGACAGGGGCCTACGAGCAGTACTTC.

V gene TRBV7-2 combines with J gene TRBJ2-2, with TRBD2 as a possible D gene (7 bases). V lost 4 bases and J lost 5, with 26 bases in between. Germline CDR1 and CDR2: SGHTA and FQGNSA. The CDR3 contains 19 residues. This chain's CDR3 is CASSSWGGARASSTGELFF. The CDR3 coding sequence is TGTGCCAGCAGCTCCTGGGGGGGGGCCAGGGCTAGTTCAACCGGGGAGCTGTTTTTT.